These 28 T cell receptor beta chains share one sample of origin, sequenced in a study of Ad26.COV2.S vaccination and SARS-CoV-2 variants. The sample's treatment: 19 received Ad26.COV2.S at low or high dose, single or two shots; several received placebo; per-sample allocation not given. Samples were taken on day 63 after the first vaccine or placebo injection. Using immunoSEQ multiplex PCR, the repertoire was profiled, and TCRdb retains in-frame clones only, with some absent. Of more than 300,000 clones listed, approximately 80% are singletons. Sequenced material: peripheral blood, taken in a trial of Ad26.COV2.S vaccine versus placebo. These receptor sequences come from a person aged 18-60 years who received the Ad26.COV2.S COVID-19 vaccine or a placebo.

V usage is TRBV5-4 and J usage is TRBJ2-5; D is perhaps TRBD1 or TRBD2 (6 bases each). The V end was cut by 1 base, the J end by 4 bases, with 17 bases between. Germline V CDR1 and CDR2: SGHNT, YYREEE (reference sequence). CDR3 length: 16 residues. The CDR3 nucleotides read TGTGCCAGCAGCTTGAATAGGGGGGCGGGTGGAGAGACCCAGTACTTC. Translation: CASSLNRGAGGETQYF.

V usage is TRBV7-3 and J usage is TRBJ2-3; 7 nucleotides agree with TRBD1. The CDR3 contains 15 residues. J lost 6 bases, V lost 0 bases, and 6 bases had no gene match. CDR1 SGHTA and CDR2 FQGTGA come from the germline V gene. CDR3 residues: CASSLTGQGVDTQYF. The CDR3 coding sequence is TGTGCCAGCAGCTTAACGGGTCAGGGGGTGGATACGCAGTATTTT.

This chain connects TRBV7-3 to TRBJ2-1; 7 bases fit TRBD1. V gave up 5 bases and J gave up 7 bases; unmatched junction bases: 14. Germline lookup yields CDR1 SGHTA and CDR2 FQGTGA. The CDR3 has 16 amino acids. CDR3 sequence reads: CASSPGANRGPNEQFF. In DNA form, the CDR3 reads TGTGCCAGCAGCCCCGGAGCCAACAGGGGACCGAATGAGCAGTTCTTC.

V and J are TRBV5-6 and TRBJ1-5; 9 nucleotides match TRBD1. This CDR3 contains 16 residues. J gave up 7 bases and V 2 bases, and 10 bases lay outside the gene matches. CDR1 is SGHDT, CDR2 YYEEEE, per germline. CDR3 amino acids: CASSLGARQGEQPQHF. The CDR3 DNA follows: TGTGCCAGCAGCTTAGGGGCCCGACAGGGGGAGCAGCCCCAGCATTTT.

For this clone: Different DNA sequences within this sample yield the same CDR3. The chain combines TRBV10-3 with TRBJ1-1, with TRBD1 matching 9 bases. The CDR3 is 15 residues long. CDR1 ENHRY and CDR2 SYGVKD come from the germline V gene. Trimming took 0 bases from V and 1 from J; bases not matched to a gene: 0. The CDR3 DNA follows: TGTGCCATCAGTGAGTCGGGACAGGGGAACACTGAAGCTTTCTTT. Its protein is CAISESGQGNTEAFF.

J is TRBJ2-7 and V is TRBV2; either TRBD1 or TRBD2 may fit D (6 bases each). Per germline, CDR1 SNHLY and CDR2 FYNNEI. This CDR3 contains 13 residues. V lost 4 bases and J 4 bases, leaving 11 bases between the germline ends. CDR3 loop: CASSGKGGYEQYF. For the CDR3, the DNA is TGTGCCAGCAGTGGAAAGGGGGGTTACGAGCAGTACTTC.

This clone was seen just once. This chain uses TRBV28 with TRBJ2-2, with a weak D call TRBD1 (5 bases). The ends were cut back, 2 bases at V and 4 bases at J, with 17 bases in the middle. Germline-derived CDR1 and CDR2 are MDHEN and SYDVKM. The CDR3 sequence is 17 residues long. The DNA for the CDR3 is TGTGCCAGCAGTTTAACACCCTCGGACAAATTCACCGGGGAGCTGTTTTTT. This translates into CASSLTPSDKFTGELFF.

The count of this clone is one. The chain couples TRBV19 to TRBJ2-7, with 8 bases fitting TRBD2. The V and J ends lost 6 bases and 4 bases, in that order; junction bases with no gene match: 8. The CDR3 runs to 14 residues. Germline CDR1 and CDR2: LNHDA and SQIVND (reference sequence). CDR3 nucleotide sequence: TGTGCCAGTAGCCCGGGGGGGCCGGTGTACGAGCAGTACTTC. Its translation is CASSPGGPVYEQYF.

On this clone itself: Other DNA sequences in the sample encode the same CDR3. J is TRBJ2-6 and V is TRBV19; D remains ambiguous. The ends were cut back, 1 base at V and 1 base at J, with 5 bases in the middle. The CDR3 has 15 residues. Germline V gene sequence: CDR1 LNHDA, CDR2 SQIVND (reference sequence). The CDR3 coding sequence is TGTGCCAGTAGTATAGGTGGGTCTGGGGCCAACGTCCTGACTTTC. This gives the protein CASSIGGSGANVLTF.

The rearrangement links TRBV2 to TRBJ1-5; 10 bases fit TRBD1. The CDR3 runs 19 residues. The germline CDR1 and CDR2 sequences are SNHLY and FYNNEI. Trimming at V came to 6 bases and at J to 5 bases, leaving 19 bases not matched to a gene. The CDR3 bases are TGTGCCAGCAGGAGTGGTTCGGGACAGGGGAATTTCATCGATCAGCCCCAGCATTTT. It yields the protein CASRSGSGQGNFIDQPQHF.

The chain joins TRBV9 to TRBJ2-5; the match to TRBD2 covers 10 bases. There are 14 residues in the CDR3. V shed 0 bases, J shed 9 bases, and the junction held 5 bases outside the gene matches. The germline CDR1 and CDR2 sequences are SGDLS and YYNGEE. The chain's CDR3 is CASSVVPAGGPQYF. Here the CDR3 DNA reads TGTGCCAGCAGCGTAGTTCCAGCGGGGGGGCCCCAGTACTTC.

The V gene is TRBV27, the J gene TRBJ1-2; D is perhaps TRBD1 (5 bases). There are 13 residues in the CDR3. CDR1 MNHEY and CDR2 SMNVEV come from the germline V gene (reference sequence). With 5 bases removed from V and 6 bases from J, the gap between germline ends came to 13 bases. Here the CDR3 reads CASSRGDWDGYTF. The DNA of the CDR3 is TGTGCCAGCAGTCGGGGGGATTGGGATGGCTACACCTTC.

This clone was seen only once. The V call is TRBV12-3 or TRBV12-4, the J call TRBJ2-1, with unresolved D. This CDR3 comprises 13 residues. V shed 3 bases and J shed 6 bases, with 9 bases lying between them. CDR3 protein: CASSLAHGNEQFF. Here the CDR3 DNA reads TGTGCCAGCAGTTTGGCCCACGGCAATGAGCAGTTCTTC.

The J gene is TRBJ1-1, the V gene TRBV2; 11 nucleotides align to TRBD1. The germline V gene encodes CDR1 SNHLY and CDR2 FYNNEI. J was trimmed by 5 bases and V by 6 bases; bases with no gene match: 17. This CDR3 comprises 18 residues. The CDR3 loop reads CASSISRDRGYSKTEAFF. The DNA for the CDR3 is TGTGCCAGCAGCATTAGCCGGGACAGGGGGTATTCGAAGACTGAAGCTTTCTTT.

V gene TRBV12-3 or TRBV12-4 combines with J gene TRBJ2-7; D might be TRBD1 (5 bases). The V gene lost 6 bases and the J gene lost 6 bases, with 12 bases spanning the gap. The CDR3 extends over 12 amino acids. The CDR3 spells CASSPDTPEQYF. The CDR3 nucleotides are TGTGCCAGCAGCCCGGACACTCCCGAGCAGTACTTC.

Regarding this clone: The same CDR3 also results from other DNA sequences found in this sample. This chain joins TRBV9 and TRBJ1-6; D not resolved. With 2 bases removed from V and 0 bases from J, the gap between germline ends came to 6 bases. The germline CDR1 and CDR2 sequences are SGDLS and YYNGEE. This CDR3 comprises 15 residues. CDR3 in amino acids: CASSVSSSYNSPLHF. The CDR3 nucleotides are TGTGCCAGCAGCGTTAGTAGCTCCTATAATTCACCCCTCCACTTT.

The chain joins TRBV29-1 to TRBJ2-5, with TRBD1 matching 10 bases. The CDR3 spans 12 residues. V lost 5 bases and J lost 5; bases outside the gene matches: 2. CDR1 and CDR2 from the germline V gene are SQVTM and ANQGSEA. Here the CDR3 DNA reads TGCAGCGTTTCGGGACAGGGGGAGACCCAGTACTTC. Translation gives CSVSGQGETQYF.

Of note for this clone: Other DNA sequences in this specimen translate into the identical CDR3. J is TRBJ2-7 and V is TRBV27; maybe TRBD1 (5 bases). This CDR3 comprises 13 residues. V was pared by 5 bases and J by 1 base, with 9 bases between. Germline loops: CDR1 MNHEY, CDR2 SMNVEV (reference sequence). The CDR3 sequence: CASSPDSSYEQYF. As DNA, the CDR3 is TGTGCCAGCAGTCCCGACAGTTCCTACGAGCAGTACTTC.

The chain recombines TRBV2 with TRBJ2-5; 12 bases match TRBD2. The J segment lost 3 bases and the V segment lost 7 bases, leaving 12 bases of the junction unmatched. The germline V gene encodes CDR1 SNHLY and CDR2 FYNNEI. The CDR3 length is 17 residues. Here the CDR3 reads CASKERWASGGEETQYF. DNA of the CDR3: TGTGCCAGCAAGGAACGATGGGCTAGCGGGGGGGAAGAGACCCAGTACTTC.

V and J are TRBV28 and TRBJ1-6; maybe TRBD1 (5 bases). This CDR3 has 14 amino acids. Trimming took off 2 bases at V and 8 bases at J, with 10 bases between the two ends. The germline gives CDR1 MDHEN, CDR2 SYDVKM. DNA of the CDR3: TGTGCCAGCAGTTTACAAGGGGCGTATTCACCCCTCCACTTT. Amino acids: CASSLQGAYSPLHF.

As concerns this clone: The junction departs from germline at one end; a sequencing error may be responsible. Other DNA sequences in the same sample also yield this CDR3. The chain joins TRBV19 to TRBJ2-7; TRBD1 aligns across 9 bases. The germline gives CDR1 LNHDA, CDR2 SQIVND (reference sequence). The CDR3 is 13 residues long. CDR3 DNA: TGTGCTAGTAGTACACAGGGGGCTGGGGAGCAGTACTTC. Amino acid sequence: CASSTQGAGEQYF.

The CDR3 sequence is CASGLTVSDTGELFF. The CDR3 nucleotides read TGTGCTAGTGGGTTGACGGTATCCGACACCGGGGAGCTGTTTTTT. The rearrangement joins TRBV12-5 to TRBJ2-2; D gene unclear. This CDR3 is built from 15 residues. Germline lookup yields CDR1 LGHNT and CDR2 FRNRAP. The V end was cut by 6 bases, the J end by 3 bases, with 14 bases between.

The chain carries TRBV5-8 and TRBJ2-2; D call uncertain. From germline, CDR1 is SGHTS and CDR2 YDEGEE. The CDR3 totals 15 residues. The V end lost 2 bases, the J end lost 3 bases, and 11 bases lay between the germline ends. CDR3 amino acids: CASSFPGQYTGELFF. CDR3 coding DNA: TGTGCCAGCAGCTTCCCTGGGCAGTACACCGGGGAGCTGTTTTTT.

The CDR3 DNA is TGTGCCACCCCCCTGGTTGAACAGGACAAAAATCGAGACTACAATGAGCAGTTCTTC. It specifies CATPLVEQDKNRDYNEQFF. V usage is TRBV19 and J usage is TRBJ2-1, with D possibly being TRBD1 (5 bases). This CDR3 is built from 19 residues. V lost 10 bases, J lost 3 bases, and 31 bases lay in between. CDR1 is LNHDA and CDR2 is SQIVND in the germline V gene (reference sequence). Using reference TRBV19 and TRBJ2-1 for the parts outside the CDR3, the full variable domain is DGGITQSPKYLFRKEGQNVTLSCEQNLNHDAMYWYRQDPGQGLRLIYYSQIVNDFQKGDIAEGYSVSREKKESFPLTVTSAQKNPTAFYLCATPLVEQDKNRDYNEQFFGPGTRLTVL.

This chain joins TRBV7-2 and TRBJ1-2; perhaps TRBD1 as D (6 bases). The CDR3 has 14 amino acids. CDR1 is SGHTA and CDR2 is FQGNSA in the germline V gene. Deletions cut 0 bases from V and 7 bases from J, with 12 bases between. CDR3 in DNA: TGTGCCAGCAGCTTAGCTGGGGGGCAGGGTGGCTACACCTTC. Translated, it gives CASSLAGGQGGYTF.

This clone was detected a few times. The chain is built from TRBV6-1 and TRBJ1-4; D is perhaps TRBD1 (5 bases). Trimming left V 2 bases short and J 1 base short, with 11 bases between. CDR3 length: 16 amino acids. Germline CDR1 reads MNHNS; CDR2 reads SASEGT. The CDR3 is CASSETPGVTNEKLFF. CDR3 bases: TGTGCCAGCAGTGAAACCCCGGGGGTAACTAATGAAAAACTGTTTTTT.

In this sample, this clone turned up once. The rearrangement uses TRBV2 and TRBJ1-5; 9 bases align to TRBD1. Trimming cost V 4 bases and J 7 bases; bases outside gene matches: 14. Germline V gene sequence: CDR1 SNHLY, CDR2 FYNNEI. The CDR3 extends over 17 amino acids. CDR3 DNA sequence: TGTGCCAGCAGTGTGACCCCCGGGACAGGGACAGAACAGCCCCAGCATTTT. It encodes CASSVTPGTGTEQPQHF.

Only a few counts were recorded for this clone. The rearrangement joins TRBV5-6 to TRBJ2-7; unclear D gene. The CDR3 covers 11 residues. Germline V lookup: CDR1 SGHDT, CDR2 YYEEEE. Trimming shortened V by 3 bases and J by 7 bases, and 8 bases separated the two germline ends. In DNA form, the CDR3 reads TGTGCCAGCAGCTACGGACCAGAGCAGTACTTC. Residues: CASSYGPEQYF.